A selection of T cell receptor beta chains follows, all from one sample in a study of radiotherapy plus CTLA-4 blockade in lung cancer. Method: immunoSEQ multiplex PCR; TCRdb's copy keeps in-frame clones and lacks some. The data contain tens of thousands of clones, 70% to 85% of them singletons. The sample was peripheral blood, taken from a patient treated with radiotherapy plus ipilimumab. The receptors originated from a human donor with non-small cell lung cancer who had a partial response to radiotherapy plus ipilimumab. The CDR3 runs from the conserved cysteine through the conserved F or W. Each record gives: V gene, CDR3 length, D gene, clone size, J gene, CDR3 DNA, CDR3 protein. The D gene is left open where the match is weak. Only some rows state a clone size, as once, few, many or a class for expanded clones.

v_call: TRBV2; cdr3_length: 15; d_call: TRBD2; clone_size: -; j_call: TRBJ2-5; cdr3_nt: TGTGCCAGCAGGGAACTAGCGGGGCCTCGGGAGACCCAGTACTTC; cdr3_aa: CASRELAGPRETQYF
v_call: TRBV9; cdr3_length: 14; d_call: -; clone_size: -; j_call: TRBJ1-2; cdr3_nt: TGTGCCAGCAGCGTAGCGGGGGGTTTGAATGGCTACACCTTC; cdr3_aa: CASSVAGGLNGYTF
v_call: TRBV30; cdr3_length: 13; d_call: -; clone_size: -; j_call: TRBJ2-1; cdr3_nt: TGTGCCTGGAGTGTACGCAGGGGCGATGAGCAGTTCTTC; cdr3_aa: CAWSVRRGDEQFF
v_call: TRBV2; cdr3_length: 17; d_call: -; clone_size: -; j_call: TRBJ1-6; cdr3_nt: TGTGCCAGCAGTGTGCCCCCCAGGGCCTCCTATAATTCACCCCTCCACTTT; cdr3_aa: CASSVPPRASYNSPLHF
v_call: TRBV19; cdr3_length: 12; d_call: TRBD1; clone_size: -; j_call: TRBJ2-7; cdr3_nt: TGTGCCAGTAGGGGACAGCTTTACGAGCAGTACTTC; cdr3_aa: CASRGQLYEQYF
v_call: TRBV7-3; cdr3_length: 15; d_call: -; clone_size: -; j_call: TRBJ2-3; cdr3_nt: TGTGCCAGCAGCTTAAGCGGAGGGATTGCAGATACGCAGTATTTT; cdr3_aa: CASSLSGGIADTQYF
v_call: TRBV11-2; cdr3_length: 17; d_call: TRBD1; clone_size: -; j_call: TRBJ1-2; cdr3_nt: TGTGCCAGCACCGGATACAGGGGGCGATTTTCAGACTATGGCTACACCTTC; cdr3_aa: CASTGYRGRFSDYGYTF
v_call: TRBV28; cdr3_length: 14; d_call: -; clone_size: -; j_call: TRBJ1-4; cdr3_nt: TGTGCCAGCAGCCCCGGGAAAACTAATGAAAAACTGTTTTTT; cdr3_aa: CASSPGKTNEKLFF
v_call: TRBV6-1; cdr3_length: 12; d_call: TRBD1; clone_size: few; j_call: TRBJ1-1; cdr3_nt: TGTGCCAGCAGTCGACAGGGGCCCGGTTTCATGTTT; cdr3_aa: CASSRQGPGFMF
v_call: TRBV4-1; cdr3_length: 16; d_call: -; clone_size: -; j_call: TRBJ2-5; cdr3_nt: TGCGCCAGCAGCCAAGATAGCAGGGGTGGGCAAGAGACCCAGTACTTC; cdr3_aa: CASSQDSRGGQETQYF
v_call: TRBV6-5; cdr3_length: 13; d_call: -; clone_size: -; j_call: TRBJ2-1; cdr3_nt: TGTGCCAGCAGTTCGGGGGCCTACAATGAGCAGTTCTTC; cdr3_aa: CASSSGAYNEQFF
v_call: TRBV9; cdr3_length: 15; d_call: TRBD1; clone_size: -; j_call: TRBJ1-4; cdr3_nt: TGTGCCAGCAGCGCCGGACAGGCAACTAATGAAAAACTGTTTTTT; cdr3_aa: CASSAGQATNEKLFF